This T cell receptor beta chain was recorded in a study of T cells in Graves' hyperthyroidism and ophthalmopathy. Not enrolled were patients with uncontrolled infection, other autoimmune disease, pregnancy or lactation. Out of approximately 10 ml of fresh peripheral blood came the PBMCs. General study findings and limits: Clonotypes that were expanded in thyroid above 0.001 mostly appeared in blood too.

On this clonotype: What it binds is unknown.

Researchers took RNA transcripts and amplified the TCR beta CDR3 regions from them. A set of HTBI primers served as the primers for a first-round RT-PCR of the TCR CDR3. TCRdb re-called the multiplex PCR reads with MiXCR, one entry per CDR3 protein. In the table there are roughly 300,000 distinct CDR3 sequences, around 20% of which are singletons. The V and J ends lost 5 bases and 5 bases, in that order; junction bases with no gene match: 3. CDR3 length: 15 amino acids. The sample taken for sequencing was blood. This TCR was recovered from a woman in her forties or fifties with Graves' hyperthyroidism. The chain combines TRBV12-3 or TRBV12-4 with TRBJ2-1; 13 bases are a match to TRBD2. The CDR3 sequence: CASSTGLAGDNEQFF. The CDR3 bases are TGTGCCAGCAGTACCGGACTAGCGGGGGACAATGAGCAGTTCTTC.